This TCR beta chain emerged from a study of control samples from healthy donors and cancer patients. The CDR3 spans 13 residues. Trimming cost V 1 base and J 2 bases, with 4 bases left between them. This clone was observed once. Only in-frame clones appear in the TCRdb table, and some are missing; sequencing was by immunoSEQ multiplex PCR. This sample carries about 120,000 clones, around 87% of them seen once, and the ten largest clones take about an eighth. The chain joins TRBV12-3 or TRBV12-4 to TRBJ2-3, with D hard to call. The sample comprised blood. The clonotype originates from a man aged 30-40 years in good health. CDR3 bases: TGTGCCAGCAGTTTAGACCACACAGATACGCAGTATTTT. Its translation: CASSLDHTDTQYF.